This T cell receptor (beta chain) derives from a study of cytomegalovirus exposure and HLA in healthy donors. Primers: 60 Vbeta forward and 13 Jbeta reverse. Sequenced by immunoSEQ multiplex PCR; TCRdb stores in-frame clones only, minus some. The repertoire holds 35,000 to 50,000 clones, with 68% as singletons. The table lists this clone with a few counts. The germline V gene encodes CDR1 MRHNA and CDR2 SNTAGT. This CDR3 has 13 residues. V dropped 6 bases and J dropped 4; count of bases not matched to a gene: 1. Sequenced material: PBMCs. The chain recombines TRBV6-4 with TRBJ2-2; 8 nucleotides align to TRBD2. This receptor was taken from a man aged 35-49 years in good health and CMV-seronegative. The CDR3 here is CASSGGATGELFF. CDR3 DNA sequence: TGTGCCAGCAGCGGGGGGGCCACCGGGGAGCTGTTTTTT.